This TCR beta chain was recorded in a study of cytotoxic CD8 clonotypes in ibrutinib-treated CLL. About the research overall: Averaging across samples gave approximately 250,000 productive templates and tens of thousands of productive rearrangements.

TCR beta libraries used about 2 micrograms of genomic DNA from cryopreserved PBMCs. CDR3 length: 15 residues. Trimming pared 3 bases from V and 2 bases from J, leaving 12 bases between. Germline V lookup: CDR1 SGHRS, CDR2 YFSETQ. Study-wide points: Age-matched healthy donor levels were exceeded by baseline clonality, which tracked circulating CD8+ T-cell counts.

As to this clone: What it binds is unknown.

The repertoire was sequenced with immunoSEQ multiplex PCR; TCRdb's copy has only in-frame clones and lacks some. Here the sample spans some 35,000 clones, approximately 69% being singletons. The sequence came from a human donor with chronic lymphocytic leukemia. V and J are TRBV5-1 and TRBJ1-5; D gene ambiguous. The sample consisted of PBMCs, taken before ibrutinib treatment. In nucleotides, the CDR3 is TGCGCCAGCAGCTCGATGGGGTACGGCAATCAGCCCCAGCATTTT. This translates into CASSSMGYGNQPQHF.